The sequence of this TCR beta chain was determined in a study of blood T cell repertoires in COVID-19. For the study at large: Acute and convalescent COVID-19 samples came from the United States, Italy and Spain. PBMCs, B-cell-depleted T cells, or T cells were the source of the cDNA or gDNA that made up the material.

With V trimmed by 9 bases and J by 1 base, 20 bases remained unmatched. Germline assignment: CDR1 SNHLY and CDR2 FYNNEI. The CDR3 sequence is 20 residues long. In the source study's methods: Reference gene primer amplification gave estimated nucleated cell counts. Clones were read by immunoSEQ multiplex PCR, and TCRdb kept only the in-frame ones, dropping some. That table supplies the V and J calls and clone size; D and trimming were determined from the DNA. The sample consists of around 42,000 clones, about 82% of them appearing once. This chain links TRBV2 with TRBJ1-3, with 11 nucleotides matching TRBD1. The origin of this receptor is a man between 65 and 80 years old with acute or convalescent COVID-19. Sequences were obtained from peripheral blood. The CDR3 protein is CARYAQGTGGRIRSGNTIYF. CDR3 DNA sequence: TGTGCCAGATACGCACAGGGGACAGGGGGTAGGATTCGTTCTGGAAACACCATATATTTT.